A selection of T cell receptor beta chains follows, all from one sample in a study of CD8 T cells in ankylosing spondylitis. TCRdb used MiXCR to reprocess the 5' RACE reads, holding one entry per CDR3 protein. In the table there are hundreds of thousands of distinct CDR3 sequences, around 18% of which are singletons. The sample consisted of blood, either unsorted or a sorted T cell fraction (not recorded which). These receptors originate from a male donor with ankylosing spondylitis or in good health (not recorded which). Each CDR3 is given with its conserved first and last residue. A D gene is named only where the DNA matches it firmly. Size tells how often a clone was seen (once, few, many) or the class of an expanded clone, and some rows leave it out.

D,J,V,size,CDR3,DNA
TRBD2,TRBJ2-3,TRBV9,few,CASSVGLAGGGDTQYF,TGTGCCAGCAGCGTCGGACTAGCGGGTGGGGGAGATACGCAGTATTTT
NA,TRBJ2-2,TRBV29-1,once,CSGGLSSPGELFF,TGCAGCGGGGGACTTTCTTCCCCCGGGGAGCTGTTTTTT
TRBD1,TRBJ1-2,TRBV3-1,NA,CASSAPALAGGASYGYTF,TGTGCCAGCAGCGCCCCCGCCCTGGCAGGGGGCGCGAGCTATGGCTACACCTTC
NA,TRBJ1-1,TRBV27,few,CASSSISMWGSEAFF,TGTGCCAGCAGCTCGATCTCTATGTGGGGATCAGAAGCTTTCTTT
NA,TRBJ1-1,TRBV20-1,NA,CSARNFQGPEAFF,TGCAGTGCTAGGAATTTCCAGGGCCCCGAAGCTTTCTTT
TRBD1,TRBJ2-1,TRBV4-2,NA,CASTRQGGYYNEQFF,TGTGCCAGCACACGACAGGGGGGTTACTACAATGAGCAGTTCTTC
NA,TRBJ2-1,TRBV29-1,NA,CSVEGWLTNEQFF,TGCAGCGTTGAGGGTTGGCTTACCAATGAGCAGTTCTTC
NA,TRBJ2-5,TRBV12-3/TRBV12-4,NA,CASSLSEGTQYF,TGTGCCAGCAGTCTTAGCGAGGGGACCCAGTACTTC
NA,TRBJ1-1,TRBV2,many,CASSGTVNTEAFF,TGTGCCAGCAGCGGGACGGTGAACACTGAAGCTTTCTTT
TRBD2,TRBJ2-3,TRBV5-6,few,CASSSGLAGGPGTDTQYF,TGTGCCAGCAGCTCGGGCCTAGCGGGGGGGCCAGGCACAGATACGCAGTATTTT
NA,TRBJ2-1,TRBV6-2/TRBV6-3,NA,CASSYLGSWFRGNEQFF,TGTGCCAGCAGTTACCTCGGGAGCTGGTTCCGTGGCAATGAGCAGTTCTTC
NA,TRBJ2-3,TRBV5-1,few,CASRRVPSGGTDTQYF,TGCGCCAGCAGACGTGTACCGTCAGGGGGCACAGATACGCAGTATTTT
TRBD1,TRBJ2-4,TRBV6-5,NA,CASSYAPGQGLFQYF,TGTGCCAGCAGTTACGCGCCGGGACAGGGTTTATTTCAGTACTTC
NA,TRBJ2-3,TRBV12-3/TRBV12-4,NA,CASSFDRSTDTQYF,TGTGCCAGCAGTTTTGACAGGAGCACAGATACGCAGTATTTT
TRBD2,TRBJ2-2,TRBV4-1,once,CASSQEGLASSNTGELFF,TGCGCCAGCAGCCAAGAGGGACTAGCGAGCTCGAACACCGGGGAGCTGTTTTTT
NA,TRBJ2-3,TRBV5-1,NA,CASSLWTTRADTQYF,TGCGCCAGCAGCTTGTGGACGACGAGGGCAGATACGCAGTATTTT